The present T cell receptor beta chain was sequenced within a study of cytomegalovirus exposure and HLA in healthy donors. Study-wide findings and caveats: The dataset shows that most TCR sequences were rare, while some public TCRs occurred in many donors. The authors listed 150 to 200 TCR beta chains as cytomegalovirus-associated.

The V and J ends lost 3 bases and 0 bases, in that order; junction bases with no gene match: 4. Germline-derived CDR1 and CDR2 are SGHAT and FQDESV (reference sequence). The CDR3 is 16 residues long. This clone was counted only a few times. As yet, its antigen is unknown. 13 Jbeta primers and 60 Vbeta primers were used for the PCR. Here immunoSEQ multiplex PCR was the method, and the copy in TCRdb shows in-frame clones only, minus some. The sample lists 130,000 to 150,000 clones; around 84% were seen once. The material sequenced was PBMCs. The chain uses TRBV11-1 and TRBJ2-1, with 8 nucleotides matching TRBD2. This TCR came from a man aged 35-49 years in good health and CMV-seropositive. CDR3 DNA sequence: TGTGCCAGCAGCTTTAGTAGCGGGGTCTCCTACAATGAGCAGTTCTTC. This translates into CASSFSSGVSYNEQFF.